The 27 T cell receptor beta chains given below trace back to one sample, sequenced in a study of Tregs in tolerant kidney transplant recipients. Sequencing was performed with immunoSEQ multiplex PCR; in TCRdb, only in-frame clones are kept and a portion is missing. This sample has some 100,000 clones, with roughly 92% found just once. The sequenced sample consisted of CD4+ T cells from blood. These receptors came from a human donor in good health.

The rearrangement uses TRBV5-1 and TRBJ1-1, with 9 positions matching TRBD1. CDR3 length equals 15 residues. The V segment lost 0 bases and the J segment 6 bases; nucleotides outside the gene matches: 6. Germline assignment: CDR1 SGHRS and CDR2 YFSETQ. DNA for the CDR3: TGCGCCAGCAGCTTGGACGTGACAGGGGGTCCTGAAGCTTTCTTT. This translates into CASSLDVTGGPEAFF.

The V and J genes are TRBV6-5 and TRBJ1-5; perhaps TRBD1 as D (6 bases). Germline loops: CDR1 MNHEY, CDR2 SVGAGI. The V gene lost 8 bases and the J gene lost 3 bases, with 11 bases spanning the gap. The CDR3 consists of 13 residues. The CDR3 bases are TGTGCCAGCCGACGGGACACCAATCAGCCCCAGCATTTT. Amino acids: CASRRDTNQPQHF.

V is TRBV5-1 and J is TRBJ1-2; D not certain. The CDR3 is 13 residues long. V gave up 1 base and J gave up 6 bases, with 10 bases separating them. Germline V lookup: CDR1 SGHRS, CDR2 YFSETQ. CDR3 coding DNA: TGCGCCAGCAGCTTGATCGAGTCGAATGGCTACACCTTC. As protein: CASSLIESNGYTF.

This chain links TRBV2 with TRBJ1-1; D is ambiguous. Germline V CDR1 and CDR2: SNHLY, FYNNEI. The CDR3 is 13 residues long. The V end lost 4 bases, the J end lost 10 bases, and 16 bases lay between the germline ends. The CDR3 coding sequence is TGTGCCAGCAGTGTTGAGGGTCGTAATGGAGCTTTCTTT. Encoded protein: CASSVEGRNGAFF.

The chain uses TRBV30 and TRBJ2-2, with 12 bases aligning to TRBD2. Germline trimming cut 3 bases from V and 6 bases from J; bases unmatched to any gene: 2. Germline V gives CDR1 GTSNPN, CDR2 SVGIG (reference sequence). CDR3 size: 14 residues. The CDR3 region is CAWRSSGRAGELFF. As DNA, the CDR3 is TGTGCCTGGAGGTCTAGCGGGAGGGCCGGGGAGCTGTTTTTT. Full variable domain (outside the CDR3, taken from reference TRBV30 and TRBJ2-2): SQTIHQWPATLVQPVGSPLSLECTVEGTSNPNLYWYRQAAGRGLQLLFYSVGIGQISSEVPQNLSASRPQDRQFILSSKKLLLSDSGFYLCAWRSSGRAGELFFGEGSRLTVL.

J is TRBJ2-3 and V is TRBV18; D remains unclear. This CDR3 comprises 16 residues. Germline-derived CDR1 and CDR2 are KGHSH and LQKENI. The V and J ends lost 0 bases and 2 bases respectively, with 12 bases between them. CDR3 protein: CASSPPSYQVTDTQYF. As DNA, the CDR3 is TGTGCCAGCTCACCACCGTCGTATCAGGTCACAGATACGCAGTATTTT.

This clone was counted between two and nine times. The chain links TRBV6-1 to TRBJ2-5; TRBD1 agrees at 10 bases. Germline-derived CDR1 and CDR2 are MNHNS and SASEGT. This CDR3 region has 15 residues. The ends lost 2 bases at V and 5 bases at J; junction bases unmatched: 5. CDR3 DNA: TGTGCCAGCAGTGAACAGGGACAGGGGACGGAGACCCAGTACTTC. It translates to CASSEQGQGTETQYF.

The chain is built from TRBV6-5 and TRBJ1-1, with D unresolved. This CDR3 comprises 15 residues. Germline CDR1 reads MNHEY; CDR2 reads SVGAGI. Trimming took off 7 bases at V and 1 base at J, with 16 bases between the two ends. CDR3 region: CASTPGTGKNTEAFF. The CDR3 nucleotides read TGTGCCAGCACCCCAGGCACGGGGAAGAACACTGAAGCTTTCTTT.

J is TRBJ1-1 and V is TRBV5-1; TRBD1 agrees at 7 bases. J was trimmed by 8 bases and V by 3 bases; bases with no gene match: 13. This CDR3 region has 15 residues. Germline V gene lookup returns CDR1 SGHRS and CDR2 YFSETQ. CDR3 DNA: TGCGCCAGCAGCTCCTACAAAACCCGGGACAGCGAAGCTTTCTTT. Amino acid sequence: CASSSYKTRDSEAFF.

The chain recombines TRBV9 with TRBJ2-2; 9 bases agree with TRBD2. The germline V gene encodes CDR1 SGDLS and CDR2 YYNGEE. The CDR3 extends over 18 amino acids. Trimming took 0 bases from V and 6 from J; bases not matched to a gene: 12. CDR3 amino acids: CASSVGFGGGRASGELFF. The CDR3 DNA follows: TGTGCCAGCAGCGTAGGATTTGGTGGCGGGAGGGCCTCCGGGGAGCTGTTTTTT.

This rearrangement joins TRBV5-6 to TRBJ1-5, with D unclear. CDR3 length: 13 residues. V was clipped by 1 base and J by 4 bases, with 6 bases between them. Germline lookup yields CDR1 SGHDT and CDR2 YYEEEE. CDR3: CASSLLGNQPQHF. The CDR3 DNA is TGTGCCAGCAGCTTGCTGGGAAATCAGCCCCAGCATTTT. Full variable domain (rest looked up from reference TRBV5-6 and TRBJ1-5): DAGVTQSPTHLIKTRGQQVTLRCSPKSGHDTVSWYQQALGQGPQFIFQYYEEEERQRGNFPDRFSGHQFPNYSSELNVNALLLGDSALYLCASSLLGNQPQHFGDGTRLSIL.

The chain has TRBV27 and TRBJ2-2; 10 bases fit TRBD2. The trim removed 5 bases at V and 2 bases at J, leaving 5 bases unmatched. CDR3 length: 16 residues. Germline V gives CDR1 MNHEY, CDR2 SMNVEV (reference sequence). The CDR3 loop reads CASSDLAGVNTGELFF. CDR3 coding DNA: TGTGCCAGCAGTGATCTAGCGGGGGTAAACACCGGGGAGCTGTTTTTT.

This chain links TRBV5-4 with TRBJ1-6; 8 nucleotides match TRBD1. Germline-derived CDR1 and CDR2 are SGHNT and YYREEE (reference sequence). This CDR3 comprises 17 residues. V gave up 4 bases and J gave up 7 bases; unmatched junction bases: 13. Here the CDR3 reads CASSPPNPQGENSPLHF. The CDR3 DNA follows: TGTGCCAGCAGCCCCCCGAACCCACAGGGGGAGAATTCACCCCTCCACTTT.

This clone was detected only once. This chain joins TRBV11-2 and TRBJ1-1; D not resolved. Trimming removed 5 bases at V and 8 bases at J, with 12 bases between. Looked up from germline, CDR1 is SGHAT and CDR2 is FQNNGV. This CDR3 is 12 amino acids long. The CDR3: CASSISDLEAFF. The CDR3 DNA is TGTGCCAGCAGCATCTCCGACCTAGAAGCTTTCTTT.

The CDR3 nucleotides read TGTGCCAGCTCACCCCGGGACAGGGGGTTTGGGCAGTACTTC. This encodes CASSPRDRGFGQYF. The chain recombines TRBV18 with TRBJ2-7, with 11 positions matching TRBD1. Germline V lookup: CDR1 KGHSH, CDR2 LQKENI. The CDR3 extends over 14 amino acids. The V gene end was trimmed by 3 bases and the J gene end by 9 bases; junction bases not matched to a gene: 7. Full variable domain (outside the CDR3, taken from reference TRBV18 and TRBJ2-7): NAGVMQNPRHLVRRRGQEARLRCSPMKGHSHVYWYRQLPEEGLKFMVYLQKENIIDESGMPKERFSAEFPKEGPSILRIQQVVRGDSAAYFCASSPRDRGFGQYFGPGTRLTVT.

This clone has only one observation. The genes are TRBV27 and TRBJ2-3, with TRBD1 matching over 9 bases. Germline CDR1 MNHEY, CDR2 SMNVEV (reference sequence). There are 16 residues in the CDR3. V shed 4 bases and J 4 bases; nucleotides not matched to a gene: 9. The CDR3: CASSSLDRGWSDTQYF. The CDR3 DNA reads TGTGCCAGCAGTTCCCTGGACAGGGGTTGGTCAGATACGCAGTATTTT.

The CDR3 DNA is TGTGCCAGTAGTCTTCAGAGGGACTCCACAGATACGCAGTATTTT. It encodes CASSLQRDSTDTQYF. The chain combines TRBV19 with TRBJ2-3; D may be TRBD2 (6 bases). This CDR3 has 15 residues. V was shortened by 5 bases and J by 2 bases, with 14 bases between the two germline ends. The germline gives CDR1 LNHDA, CDR2 SQIVND (reference sequence). Full variable domain (outside the CDR3, taken from reference TRBV19 and TRBJ2-3): DGGITQSPKYLFRKEGQNVTLSCEQNLNHDAMYWYRQDPGQGLRLIYYSQIVNDFQKGDIAEGYSVSREKKESFPLTVTSAQKNPTAFYLCASSLQRDSTDTQYFGPGTRLTVL.

The J gene is TRBJ2-3, the V gene TRBV5-1, with 9 bases that match TRBD1. The CDR3 spans 15 residues. The V gene end was trimmed by 4 bases and the J gene end by 4 bases; junction bases not matched to a gene: 7. Germline loops: CDR1 SGHRS, CDR2 YFSETQ. The chain's CDR3 is CASSDPQGASDTQYF. In nucleotides, the CDR3 is TGCGCCAGCAGCGACCCACAGGGGGCTTCAGATACGCAGTATTTT.

The chain combines TRBV5-8 with TRBJ2-1; a possible D gene is TRBD2 (6 bases). CDR1 and CDR2 from the germline V gene are SGHTS and YDEGEE. CDR3 length equals 15 residues. The V gene lost 2 bases and the J gene lost 7 bases, with 16 bases spanning the gap. CDR3 amino acids: CASSLGEEGWNEQFF. The DNA for the CDR3 is TGTGCCAGCAGCTTAGGGGAGGAAGGATGGAATGAGCAGTTCTTC.

The chain is built from TRBV7-2 and TRBJ2-1, with D perhaps matching TRBD2 (5 bases). The V end was cut by 0 bases, the J end by 7 bases, with 13 bases between. Germline assignment: CDR1 SGHTA and CDR2 FQGNSA. CDR3 length: 15 amino acids. For the CDR3, the DNA is TGTGCCAGCAGCTTAGCGTCGGGGTATGGGAATGAGCAGTTCTTC. It specifies CASSLASGYGNEQFF.

DNA for the CDR3: TGTGCCAGCAGGGGACTAGCGGGAAGGACAGATACGCAGTATTTT. Translation gives CASRGLAGRTDTQYF. V is TRBV6-6 and J is TRBJ2-3; 13 bases agree with TRBD2. CDR3 length equals 15 residues. The V and J ends lost 6 bases and 3 bases, in that order; junction bases with no gene match: 3. CDR1 MNHNY and CDR2 SVGAGI come from the germline V gene (reference sequence).

This chain links TRBV6-1 with TRBJ2-3, with 9 bases lining up with TRBD2. This CDR3 is 16 amino acids long. V gave up 1 base and J gave up 1 base; unmatched junction bases: 3. Germline V lookup: CDR1 MNHNS, CDR2 SASEGT. The CDR3 region is CASSEGLAGGTDTQYF. The CDR3 coding sequence is TGTGCCAGCAGTGAAGGGTTAGCGGGGGGCACAGATACGCAGTATTTT.

This chain links TRBV18 with TRBJ1-4; tentative D call: TRBD1 (5 bases). Deletions cut 6 bases from V and 7 bases from J, with 21 bases between. Germline V gene lookup returns CDR1 KGHSH and CDR2 LQKENI. The CDR3 contains 16 residues. The CDR3 nucleotides read TGTGCCAGCTCCTCGACCGCAGGGTCCCGTAGTGAAAAACTGTTTTTT. Protein product: CASSSTAGSRSEKLFF.

The V and J genes are TRBV2 and TRBJ2-4; D possibly corresponds to TRBD1 (6 bases). The V and J ends lost 4 bases and 8 bases respectively, with 12 bases between them. The CDR3 has 13 amino acids. Germline V gene data show CDR1 as SNHLY and CDR2 as FYNNEI. The CDR3 sequence: CASSGDPGDIQYF. The CDR3 DNA reads as TGTGCCAGCAGTGGGGATCCAGGGGACATTCAGTACTTC.

The V gene is TRBV7-2, the J gene TRBJ1-5; no definite D call. The V end lost 1 base, the J end lost 0 bases, and 7 bases lay between the germline ends. The CDR3 spans 15 residues. Germline V CDR1 and CDR2: SGHTA, FQGNSA. The CDR3 DNA sequence: TGTGCCAGCAGCTTAGTAGGGAATAGCAATCAGCCCCAGCATTTT. It encodes CASSLVGNSNQPQHF.

V usage is TRBV5-1 and J usage is TRBJ2-6, with D perhaps TRBD2 (5 bases). V lost 5 bases and J lost 3, with 15 bases in between. The CDR3 spans 16 residues. Germline V gene lookup returns CDR1 SGHRS and CDR2 YFSETQ. CDR3 protein: CASRTIEAGGANVLTF. CDR3 nucleotides: TGCGCCAGCAGGACTATTGAGGCGGGTGGGGCCAACGTCCTGACTTTC. The variable domain in full, completed from reference TRBV5-1 and TRBJ2-6, reads KAGVTQTPRYLIKTRGQQVTLSCSPISGHRSVSWYQQTPGQGLQFLFEYFSETQRNKGNFPGRFSGRQFSNSRSEMNVSTLELGDSALYLCASRTIEAGGANVLTFGAGSRLTVL.

The gene calls are TRBV11-1 and TRBJ1-2; D gene ambiguous. This CDR3 contains 12 residues. The V and J ends lost 5 bases and 11 bases respectively, with 15 bases between them. The germline CDR1 and CDR2 sequences are SGHAT and FQDESV (reference sequence). The CDR3 loop is CASSRDRAPYTF. The DNA of the CDR3 is TGTGCCAGCAGCCGAGACCGGGCCCCGTACACCTTC.